There are many counts of the clone carrying this T cell receptor (beta chain). The antigen is unknown. TCRdb re-derived calls from the reads in MiXCR, one entry per CDR3 protein. Of about half a million distinct CDR3 sequences listed, roughly 42% are singletons. The data belong to a study of T cell repertoires in cytomegalovirus infection. Study at large: CMV epitopes in the study were HLA-C-restricted (recently identified) and HLA-B-restricted (well studied). Shared public TCR beta signatures pointed to both CMV infection and a matching HLA type. Study-level points and caveats: Carriers of CMV and the relevant HLA type were discriminated by public TCR beta frequency. CMV-specific TCR beta clonotypes restricted by HLA-C were the ones dominating the ex vivo response.

Trimming removed 6 bases from V and 5 bases from J, with 6 bases in between. The CDR3 runs to 11 residues. J is TRBJ2-3 and V is TRBV12-3 or TRBV12-4; D gene unclear. The source was cultured PBMCs, collected from culture after CMV antigen stimulation. This clonotype was sampled from a human donor in good health (CMV status not recorded). Some clones in this sample may be carry-over from other donors' samples. CDR3 sequence: CASSFGDTQYF. In nucleotides, the CDR3 is TGTGCCAGCAGCTTCGGAGATACGCAGTATTTT.